Here is one T cell receptor (beta chain) with its context. This sample stems from a study of blood T cell repertoires in COVID-19. Overall study context: Specimens from acute and convalescent COVID-19 originated in the United States, Italy and Spain. Sample material is recorded as cDNA or gDNA derived from T cells, B-cell-depleted T cells, or PBMCs.

How the authors handled the data: Estimation of nucleated cell counts was performed using reference gene primer amplification. Profiled with immunoSEQ multiplex PCR; TCRdb holds only in-frame clones, not every one. V and J calls and clone size follow that table, whereas D and trimming were derived from the DNA. The sample includes approximately 220,000 clones, just under 85% seen only once; the top ten take under 1.5%. This CDR3 spans 16 amino acids. The germline V gene encodes CDR1 SGHAT and CDR2 FQNNGV. V was clipped by 4 bases and J by 2 bases; unmatched bases: 7. Source material: PBMCs or T cells enriched from blood (not recorded which). The receptor's source is a woman aged 40 to 50 with acute COVID-19. The chain recombines TRBV11-2 with TRBJ2-3; 9 bases agree with TRBD2. The CDR3 sequence: CASSSWTSEATDTQYF. The CDR3, as DNA: TGTGCCAGCAGCTCCTGGACTAGCGAGGCCACAGATACGCAGTATTTT.